This TCR beta chain derives from a study of T cells in Graves' hyperthyroidism and ophthalmopathy (dated by TCRdb to about 2019). As for the study more broadly: Peripheral blood samples were taken at the time of initial diagnosis, prior to any treatment. For training and testing, the 80 to 100 patients in the discovery cohort were randomly divided in a 7:3 ratio. The paper describes TCR Vbeta CDR3 sequencing of 140 or so peripheral blood samples, made up of some 40 ophthalmopathy patients, 70 to 75 hyperthyroidism patients and 17 progressor patients. Following sampling, methimazole starting at 30 mg daily was given to hyperthyroidism patients, and high-dose intravenous methylprednisolone was given to ophthalmopathy patients. Whether ophthalmopathy could be predicted prospectively was tested in an independent validation cohort made up of fewer than 20 hyperthyroidism patients plus 17 patients who later progressed to ophthalmopathy. To identify TCR V-J signatures that set the groups apart, the researchers used a discovery cohort of 95 to 100 patients, made up of 40 to 45 with Graves' ophthalmopathy and 55 to 65 with stable Graves' hyperthyroidism. In addition, the study compared T-cell repertoires in thyroid tissue and in blood from five to seven Graves' hyperthyroidism patients.

This clonotype was observed many times. The antigen it binds to is not known. No much larger clone exists at a distance of one base, and base qualities are not known. Overall results and qualifications from the work: Most expanded thyroid clonotypes (frequency above 0.001) were also detected in blood, suggesting blood repertoires may reflect thyroid immune responses. In validation, the model predicted progression to ophthalmopathy a median of about 6 months before onset, with over 60% sensitivity and 72.22% specificity. No statistical method was used to fix the sample size in advance, and group allocation was not hidden from the investigators. A model built on a 13 V-J signature distinguished ophthalmopathy from stable hyperthyroidism, reaching over 85% sensitivity and under 84% specificity in cross-validation and 80%/75% in testing.

The V end loses 8 bases and the J end loses 2 bases, and a stretch of 13 bases separates them. The CDR3 sequence holds 13 residues, the cysteine and phenylalanine included. Kept here is only the CDR3 DNA, which spans 39 bases and is read in frame from base 1. The germline V gene sets CDR1 to MDHEN and CDR2 to SYDVKM. Stable Graves' hyperthyroidism was defined as no progression to ophthalmopathy during 18 months of follow-up. Hyperthyroidism patients were newly diagnosed, with disease duration under 2 months, and aged 18 to 65 years. Any patient with an uncontrolled infection, another autoimmune disease, pregnancy or lactation was excluded. Diagnoses relied on clinical symptoms, serum thyroxine and TRAb, thyroid ultrasound and orbital computed tomography. Ficoll-Paque density gradient centrifugation was used to isolate PBMCs from 10 ml of fresh peripheral blood. Trizol reagent was used to extract total RNA, and RNA quality was then checked on an Agilent 2100 Bioanalyzer.

Amplification of TCR beta CDR3 regions was carried out from RNA transcripts. For the first round of RT-PCR on the TCR CDR3, the HTBI primer set was used together with the Qiagen OneStep RT-PCR kit. Libraries were constructed in a second round of multiplex PCR, after which size selection and purification were carried out. Sequencing of the libraries was done on an Illumina HiSeq2000 using paired-end 100 bp reads. As for the authors' bioinformatics: Raw data were processed with SOAPnuke, discarding reads with adapters, uncalled bases, mean Phred below 15, or no exact constant-primer or identifier match. COPE v1.2.5 was used to merge high-quality paired reads, and clonotypes were defined as unique nucleotide sequences. MiTCR v1.1 was used to align clonotypes to the IMGT TRBV, TRBD and TRBJ reference segments. The analysis was restricted to V-J combinations with a frequency above 0.0001, which together covered roughly 99% of the repertoires. The TCS score was defined as F50 (clonal expansion) divided by E x V (chaos), with BLOSUM62-based TCRdist calculated between CDR3 peptides within each V-J. Welch's t-statistics and random forest reduced roughly 540 V-J features to roughly 13, which were used in a naive Bayes classifier (R e1071). TCRdb passed the public sequencing reads through fastp at Q25 and MiXCR, retaining productive beta sequences. Rows with one shared CDR3 protein collapse into an entry with the most common genes and DNA. The V and J calls were not made by the authors but by TCRdb's processing. The sample profile shows roughly 380,000 distinct CDR3 sequences; about 14% of them were found once. The ten largest make up around 10% of the sample.

Material for sequencing was blood. The origin of this receptor is a woman aged 60-75 years with Graves' hyperthyroidism. Recombination linked TRBV28 to TRBJ2-7; the D region may be TRBD1 or TRBD2, each matching 6 bases equally. The CDR3 protein is CASAGRTAYEQYF. The sequence in DNA is TGTGCCAGCGCTGGGAGGACAGCCTACGAGCAGTACTTC.